This TCR beta chain was captured by sequencing in a study of blood T cell repertoires in COVID-19. Study summary: T cells, B-cell-depleted T cells, or PBMCs supplied cDNA or gDNA.

This clone showed up just once. The table came from immunoSEQ multiplex PCR; TCRdb's copy has only in-frame clones and leaves some out. The sample lists fewer than 300,000 clones; 80% to 90% were seen once. Residents of approximately 25 US areas, aged roughly 18 to 89 years, made up the participants. Germline V gene data show CDR1 as MNHNS and CDR2 as SASEGT. There are 21 residues in the CDR3. V was cut by 1 base and J by 3 bases, with 28 bases left in between. The rearrangement uses TRBV6-1 and TRBJ2-4; D unresolved. Sequencing input: PBMCs or T cells enriched from blood (not recorded which). This receptor was taken from a woman under 40 who had recovered from COVID-19. The CDR3 coding sequence is TGTGCCAGCAGTGAAGAGGCCCCCGGTATGTTCCTTGGGCAGAGCAAAAACATTCAGTACTTC. It is translated as CASSEEAPGMFLGQSKNIQYF.